The 4 T cell receptor beta chains below were found in one sample sequenced in a study of beta chain features in type 1 diabetes. Expressed TCRB transcripts were sequenced because the isolated RNA had all been reverse transcribed beforehand. Assay: immunoSEQ multiplex PCR; the TCRdb copy retains only in-frame clones and omits some. The data contain 250,000 to 300,000 clones, 7% to 9% of them singletons. Source material: central memory CD4+ T cells from blood. The source is a woman aged 18-29 years in good health.

This clone has only a few counts. The chain links TRBV14 to TRBJ2-5; unclear D gene. CDR1 is SGHDN, CDR2 FVKESK, per germline. There are 11 residues in the CDR3. V was clipped by 4 bases and J by 6 bases, with 6 bases between them. The CDR3 reads CASSPLKTQYF. In nucleotides, the CDR3 is TGTGCCAGCAGCCCGTTGAAGACCCAGTACTTC.

This clone showed up just a few times. This sequence may be a read error, since a much larger clone differs from it by one base. The V and J genes are TRBV2 and TRBJ2-2; unclear D gene. The CDR3 is 12 residues long. Germline loops: CDR1 SNHLY, CDR2 FYNNEI. Trimming pared 5 bases from V and 4 bases from J, leaving 5 bases between. This CDR3 is CASSFGTGELFF. CDR3 sequence (DNA): TGTGCCAGCAGTTTCGGCACCGGGGAGCTGTTTTTT.

This clone occurred a few times. V gene TRBV5-6 combines with J gene TRBJ1-1, with D unclear. Germline lookup yields CDR1 SGHDT and CDR2 YYEEEE. The ends were cut back, 0 bases at V and 1 base at J, with 13 bases in the middle. This CDR3 is 16 amino acids long. For the CDR3, the DNA is TGTGCCAGCAGCTTGGGTTGGCCGTCACCGAACACTGAAGCTTTCTTT. Protein sequence: CASSLGWPSPNTEAFF.

The chain is built from TRBV29-1 and TRBJ2-2, with a tentative D call TRBD2 (8 bases). Between the trimmed V and J ends, which lost 6 bases and 4 bases, there was a span of 15 bases. This CDR3 is built from 14 residues. CDR1 SQVTM and CDR2 ANQGSEA come from the germline V gene. The CDR3 loop is CSVREGAFTGELFF. CDR3 coding DNA: TGCAGCGTACGGGAGGGGGCGTTCACCGGGGAGCTGTTTTTT.